This note documents a single T cell receptor beta chain sequence. Its cognate antigen is unknown. Clones were sequenced by immunoSEQ multiplex PCR, and TCRdb holds only the in-frame ones, with some missing. The data hold roughly 50,000 clones, with 93% observed a single time. Separate from the roughly 720-subject first cohort, the roughly 130-subject validation cohort was the one that the donors belonged to. The data were obtained in a study of cytomegalovirus exposure and HLA in healthy donors. Study information: The 120 validation repertoires, a later analysis reported, used the same platform as the 600 to 850 repertoires from the first cohort.

CDR1 MNHEY and CDR2 SMNVEV come from the germline V gene (reference sequence). This CDR3 is 15 amino acids long. V lost 3 bases, J lost 6 bases, and 11 bases stayed unmatched. Study outcomes and limitations: Rarity held for most TCR sequences, but there were some public TCRs that occurred in many donors. Testing in vitro showed three CMV-associated chains specific for CMV antigens.

The source is a woman younger than 30 in good health and CMV-seropositive. The specimen sequenced was PBMCs. The chain carries TRBV27 and TRBJ2-7; 7 positions agree with TRBD1. The CDR3 protein is CASSLAVGTEFEQYF. CDR3 DNA sequence: TGTGCCAGCAGTTTGGCTGTGGGGACAGAGTTCGAGCAGTACTTC.